The 27 T cell receptor beta chains in this list originate from one sample, sequenced in a study of spatial heterogeneity in lung cancer. Their target antigens are unknown. Study outcomes and limitations: Counts of expanded alpha and beta TCRs within tumors tracked the tumor nonsynonymous mutation count.

Sample time point: sample taken at primary tumor resection. Each CDR3 protein is one row after TCRdb ran MiXCR on the 5' RACE reads. This sample has 14,000 or so distinct CDR3 sequences, with 4.7% found just once. The material sequenced was lung tumor tissue, taken at surgery. These receptors all stem from a female donor with early-stage non-small cell lung cancer.

As to this clonotype: One base away lies a much larger clone, so this may be a sequencing read error. The CDR3 spells CASSPPGVTGETQYF. As DNA, the CDR3 is TGTGCCAGCAGTCCTCCGGGGGTAACGGGAGAGACCCAGTACTTC. V gene TRBV12-3 or TRBV12-4 combines with J gene TRBJ2-5; D is possibly TRBD2 (6 bases). The CDR3 is made up of 15 amino acids. With 5 bases removed from V and 4 bases from J, the gap between germline ends came to 17 bases.

This clonotype was observed at least ten times. The chain has TRBV7-2 and TRBJ2-7; D is undetermined. From germline, CDR1 is SGHTA and CDR2 FQGNSA. The CDR3 totals 15 residues. The ends were cut back, 4 bases at V and 7 bases at J, with 20 bases in the middle. As DNA, the CDR3 is TGTGCCAGCAGCTCTAACTCTCAGCTTAAGGGTGAGCAGTACTTC. It yields the protein CASSSNSQLKGEQYF. The entire variable domain, with the rest obtained from reference TRBV7-2 and TRBJ2-7, is as follows: GAGVSQSPSNKVTEKGKDVELRCDPISGHTALYWYRQSLGQGLEFLIYFQGNSAPDKSGLPSDRFSAERTGGSVSTLTIQRTQQEDSAVYLCASSSNSQLKGEQYFGPGTRLTVT.

This clonotype is labeled as medium-sized. This chain links TRBV28 with TRBJ2-1; possible D gene TRBD2, 5 bases. Trimming removed 5 bases from V and 7 bases from J, with 18 bases in between. Germline-derived CDR1 and CDR2 are MDHEN and SYDVKM. This CDR3 spans 15 amino acids. In nucleotides, the CDR3 is TGTGCCAGCAGTCCCGAACACGGATCGGGGAATGAGCAGTTCTTC. This encodes CASSPEHGSGNEQFF. Looking up the rest from reference TRBV28 and TRBJ2-1 gives the full variable domain: DVKVTQSSRYLVKRTGEKVFLECVQDMDHENMFWYRQDPGLGLRLIYFSYDVKMKEKGDIPEGYSVSREKKERFSLILESASTNQTSMYLCASSPEHGSGNEQFFGPGTRLTVL.

This clonotype was detected ten times or more. The rearrangement links TRBV6-1 to TRBJ2-3, with 8 bases identical to TRBD2. The CDR3 is 18 amino acids. Germline trimming cut 2 bases from V and 2 bases from J; bases unmatched to any gene: 12. Per germline, CDR1 MNHNS and CDR2 SASEGT. The DNA of the CDR3 is TGTGCCAGCAGTGAACCCTCCAAGGGCGGGGGGTACACAGATACGCAGTATTTT. It encodes CASSEPSKGGGYTDTQYF.

At least ten counts were recorded for this clonotype. The chain combines TRBV6-1 with TRBJ1-1; TRBD1 matches 7 bases. With V trimmed by 8 bases and J by 11 bases, 14 bases remained unmatched. CDR3 length: 13 residues. Germline CDR1 and CDR2: MNHNS and SASEGT. The CDR3 region has the DNA TGTGCCAGCTCGGTCGTAGGGGGCTTGGAGGCTTTCTTT. This sequence encodes CASSVVGGLEAFF.

This clonotype was seen repeatedly, ten times or more. This chain uses TRBV11-2 with TRBJ1-4; the match to TRBD1 covers 9 bases. Germline V gene data show CDR1 as SGHAT and CDR2 as FQNNGV. The CDR3 spans 14 residues. V lost 4 bases and J lost 13; bases outside the gene matches: 10. The CDR3: CASSSEQGAEGLFF. In DNA form, the CDR3 reads TGTGCCAGCAGCTCCGAACAGGGGGCCGAGGGACTGTTTTTT. Complete variable domain (other parts from reference TRBV11-2 and TRBJ1-4): EAGVAQSPRYKIIEKRQSVAFWCNPISGHATLYWYQQILGQGPKLLIQFQNNGVVDDSQLPKDRFSAERLKGVDSTLKIQPAKLEDSAVYLCASSSEQGAEGLFFGSGTQLSVL.

The table lists this clonotype with a few counts. The CDR3 loop reads CASSLEGSNQPQHF. CDR3 DNA: TGTGCCAGCAGCCTGGAAGGGTCAAATCAGCCCCAGCATTTT. This chain connects TRBV12-3 or TRBV12-4 to TRBJ1-5; D not resolved. Trimming cost V 6 bases and J 4 bases, with 13 bases left between them. This CDR3 region has 14 residues.

This clonotype was observed at least ten times. The gene calls are TRBV3-1 and TRBJ1-2, with D unclear. Trimming shortened V by 2 bases and J by 7 bases, and 14 bases separated the two germline ends. The CDR3 runs 14 residues. Germline-derived CDR1 and CDR2 are LGHDT and YNNKEL (reference sequence). Here the CDR3 reads CASSQLRLGFGYTF. In DNA, the CDR3 is TGTGCCAGCAGCCAATTAAGATTAGGATTTGGCTACACCTTC.

This clonotype was seen at least ten times. The chain joins TRBV12-3 or TRBV12-4 to TRBJ1-1; D is perhaps TRBD1 (5 bases). The ends were cut back, 5 bases at V and 4 bases at J, with 11 bases in the middle. CDR3 length: 13 residues. DNA of the CDR3: TGTGCCAGCAGTCGGACACTCCTCACTGAAGCTTTCTTT. Amino acid sequence: CASSRTLLTEAFF.

This clonotype was seen many times. This rearrangement joins TRBV20-1 to TRBJ2-7; tentatively, D is TRBD2 (6 bases). Germline V gene sequence: CDR1 DFQATT, CDR2 SNEGSKA (reference sequence). Trimming cost V 3 bases and J 6 bases, with 21 bases left between them. The CDR3 covers 15 residues. In DNA form, the CDR3 reads TGCAGTGCTAGGCGGGACGGCTCTTTGGGGGGCGAGCAGTACTTC. It is translated as CSARRDGSLGGEQYF.

The chain joins TRBV28 to TRBJ2-1; possibly TRBD1 for D (5 bases). CDR1 is MDHEN and CDR2 is SYDVKM in the germline V gene. Trimming shortened V by 3 bases and J by 0 bases, and 6 bases separated the two germline ends. The CDR3 is made up of 14 amino acids. In DNA form, the CDR3 reads TGTGCCAGCAGTTTCGACAGCTCCTACAATGAGCAGTTCTTC. Translated: CASSFDSSYNEQFF.

This clonotype was counted ten times or more. This chain's CDR3 is CASSSWTADYGYTF. The CDR3 nucleotides read TGTGCCAGCAGCTCATGGACGGCCGACTATGGCTACACCTTC. The V and J genes are TRBV11-2 and TRBJ1-2; D gene uncertain. V lost 4 bases to trimming and J lost 3 bases, with 12 bases between them. The CDR3 sequence is 14 residues long. From germline, CDR1 is SGHAT and CDR2 FQNNGV.

By sample share, this clonotype is medium-sized. The chain employs TRBV12-3 or TRBV12-4 and TRBJ1-5; 8 bases are shared with TRBD1. Unmatched junction bases numbered 9, after V lost 6 bases and J lost 5 bases. CDR3 size: 15 residues. CDR3 DNA: TGTGCCAGCAGCTACCGGGCAGGGGGCGATCAGCCCCAGCATTTT. It is translated as CASSYRAGGDQPQHF.

In its sample, this clonotype was seen many times. The CDR3: CASSVGSTGELFF. The CDR3 nucleotides are TGTGCCAGCAGCGTTGGGTCCACCGGGGAGCTGTTTTTT. The V call is TRBV9, the J call TRBJ2-2; the D is unclear. The CDR3 extends over 13 amino acids. Between the trimmed V and J ends, which lost 2 bases and 4 bases, there was a span of 6 bases. Germline CDR1 reads SGDLS; CDR2 reads YYNGEE.

This clonotype was seen repeatedly, ten times or more. The rearrangement uses TRBV18 and TRBJ2-5; TRBD2 agrees at 10 bases. Germline values: CDR1 KGHSH, CDR2 LQKENI. The CDR3 sequence is 14 residues long. V lost 5 bases and J lost 5; bases outside the gene matches: 5. The DNA for the CDR3 is TGTGCCAGCTCAACTAGCGGGGCGTGGGAGACCCAGTACTTC. Its translation: CASSTSGAWETQYF.

This clonotype was observed at least ten times. V gene TRBV7-9 combines with J gene TRBJ2-3, with TRBD2 as a possible D gene (5 bases). Germline values: CDR1 SEHNR, CDR2 FQNEAQ (reference sequence). The V end was cut by 4 bases, the J end by 6 bases, with 8 bases between. This CDR3 is built from 12 residues. The CDR3 nucleotides read TGTGCCAGCAGCTCGGACTCGGATACGCAGTATTTT. It encodes CASSSDSDTQYF.

This clonotype occurred many times. The rearrangement links TRBV28 to TRBJ2-2; possible D gene TRBD1, 6 bases. Germline V CDR1 and CDR2: MDHEN, SYDVKM. V shed 1 base and J shed 2 bases, with 8 bases lying between them. The CDR3 is 15 amino acids. This chain's CDR3 is CASSLYRANTGELFF. CDR3 DNA sequence: TGTGCCAGCAGTTTATACAGGGCCAACACCGGGGAGCTGTTTTTT.

This clonotype has a count of ten or more. The chain uses TRBV7-9 and TRBJ2-4; D uncertain. Germline lookup yields CDR1 SEHNR and CDR2 FQNEAQ (reference sequence). The CDR3 loop spans 15 amino acids. V lost 4 bases to trimming and J lost 1 base, with 11 bases between them. The CDR3 bases are TGTGCCAGCAGCTCTGGCAGGATGGCCAAAAACATTCAGTACTTC. This encodes CASSSGRMAKNIQYF.

In its sample, this clonotype was seen a few times. The chain recombines TRBV28 with TRBJ2-4; 9 bases line up with TRBD1. After removal of 5 bases from V and 6 bases from J, the junction contained 5 bases not matched to a gene. This CDR3 region has 14 residues. CDR1 and CDR2 from the germline V gene are MDHEN and SYDVKM. CDR3 bases: TGTGCCAGCAGTCCTGGGACAGGGATAAACATTCAGTACTTC. This encodes CASSPGTGINIQYF.

This clonotype was observed many times. This chain joins TRBV6-5 and TRBJ2-7; D remains unclear. The V gene lost 2 bases and the J gene lost 0 bases, with 11 bases spanning the gap. CDR1 and CDR2 from the germline V gene are MNHEY and SVGAGI. The CDR3 covers 15 residues. The CDR3 DNA sequence: TGTGCCAGCAGTTACCGGCAGCCCTTCTCCTACGAGCAGTACTTC. Translated, it gives CASSYRQPFSYEQYF.

This clonotype is deemed medium-sized. The chain couples TRBV20-1 to TRBJ1-1; a possible D gene is TRBD1 (5 bases). Deletions cut 2 bases from V and 1 base from J, with 14 bases between. The CDR3 consists of 15 residues. The germline CDR1 and CDR2 sequences are DFQATT and SNEGSKA (reference sequence). Here the CDR3 reads CSARQPGSENTEAFF. The CDR3 DNA sequence: TGCAGTGCTAGACAGCCAGGGAGTGAGAACACTGAAGCTTTCTTT.

The table lists this clonotype with many counts. The rearrangement links TRBV12-2 to TRBJ1-5; TRBD1 was called by the table and not checked on the DNA. TRBV12-2 is a pseudogene locus. The length of the CDR3 is 14 residues. The CDR3 is CASRADRGNQPQHF. The DNA of the CDR3 is TGTGCAAGTCGCGCCGACAGGGGGAATCAGCCCCAGCATTTT.

This clonotype appeared many times. The chain links TRBV5-1 to TRBJ2-7; D possibly corresponds to TRBD1 (6 bases). This CDR3 spans 14 amino acids. Germline V CDR1 and CDR2: SGHRS, YFSETQ. Trimming took 5 bases from V and 1 from J, leaving 13 bases between them. The CDR3 region is CASRIQTGSYEQYF. As DNA, the CDR3 is TGCGCCAGCAGAATTCAAACAGGGTCCTACGAGCAGTACTTC.

This clonotype was seen many times. This chain connects TRBV20-1 to TRBJ2-4; D is tentatively TRBD1 or TRBD2 (5 bases each). Germline CDR1 DFQATT, CDR2 SNEGSKA (reference sequence). The CDR3 is 14 amino acids. Trimming pared 3 bases from V and 0 bases from J, leaving 9 bases between. In nucleotides, the CDR3 is TGCAGTGCTAGCCACGGGACAGCCAAAAACATTCAGTACTTC. The encoded protein is CSASHGTAKNIQYF.

This clonotype was seen many times. The J gene is TRBJ2-5, the V gene TRBV7-9; the match to TRBD2 covers 13 bases. The CDR3 covers 16 residues. Per the germline V gene, CDR1 is SEHNR and CDR2 is FQNEAQ (reference sequence). Trimming removed 6 bases from V and 1 base from J; junction bases left unmatched: 5. The chain's CDR3 is CASRIWTSGGQETQYF. The CDR3 DNA is TGTGCCAGCAGAATTTGGACTAGCGGGGGCCAAGAGACCCAGTACTTC.

This clonotype was seen at least ten times. The rearrangement links TRBV2 to TRBJ2-2; 7 nucleotides agree with TRBD1. With 6 bases clipped from V and 6 bases from J, the junction kept 10 bases outside the gene matches. CDR1 is SNHLY and CDR2 is FYNNEI in the germline V gene. This CDR3 has 15 amino acids. The CDR3 bases are TGTGCCAGCAGGGAGCGACAGGGAGATGCCGGGGAGCTGTTTTTT. Amino acids: CASRERQGDAGELFF.

The chain has TRBV29-1 and TRBJ2-7; 8 positions agree with TRBD1. Germline values: CDR1 SQVTM, CDR2 ANQGSEA. The J segment lost 5 bases and the V segment lost 3 bases, leaving 6 bases of the junction unmatched. This CDR3 contains 13 residues. CDR3 coding DNA: TGCAGCGTTGACAACCAGGGGGCGGACGAGCAGTACTTC. This translates into CSVDNQGADEQYF.